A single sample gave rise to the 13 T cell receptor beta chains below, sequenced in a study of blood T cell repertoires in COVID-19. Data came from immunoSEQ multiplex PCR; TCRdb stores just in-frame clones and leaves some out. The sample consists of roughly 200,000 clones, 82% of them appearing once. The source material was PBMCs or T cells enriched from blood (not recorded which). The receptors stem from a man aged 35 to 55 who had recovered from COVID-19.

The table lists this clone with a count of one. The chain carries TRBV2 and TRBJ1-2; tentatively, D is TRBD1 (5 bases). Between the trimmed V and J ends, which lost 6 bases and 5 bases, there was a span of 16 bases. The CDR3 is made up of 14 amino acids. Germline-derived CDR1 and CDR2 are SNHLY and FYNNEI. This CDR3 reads CASRGIGGPYGYTF. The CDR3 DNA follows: TGTGCCAGCAGGGGGATCGGGGGACCTTATGGCTACACCTTC.

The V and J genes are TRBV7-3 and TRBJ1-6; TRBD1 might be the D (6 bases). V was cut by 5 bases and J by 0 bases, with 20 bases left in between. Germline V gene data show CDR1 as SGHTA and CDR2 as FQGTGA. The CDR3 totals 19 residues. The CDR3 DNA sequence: TGTGCCAGCAGCCCCAGGGGATCAGTTGGAAACTCCTATAATTCACCCCTCCACTTT. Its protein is CASSPRGSVGNSYNSPLHF.

Here the CDR3 DNA reads TGCGCCAGCAGCTTGTTGGACTCTGAAGCTTTCTTT. This encodes CASSLLDSEAFF. The rearrangement links TRBV5-1 to TRBJ1-1, with unresolved D. Germline-derived CDR1 and CDR2 are SGHRS and YFSETQ. Trimming left V 1 base short and J 6 bases short, with 7 bases between. The CDR3 spans 12 residues.

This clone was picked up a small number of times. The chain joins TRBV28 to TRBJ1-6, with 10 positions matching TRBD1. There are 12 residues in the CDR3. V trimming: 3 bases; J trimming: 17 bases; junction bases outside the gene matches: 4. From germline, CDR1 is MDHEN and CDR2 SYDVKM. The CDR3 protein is CASSFGTGDFHF. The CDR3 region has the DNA TGTGCCAGCAGTTTCGGGACAGGGGACTTCCACTTT.

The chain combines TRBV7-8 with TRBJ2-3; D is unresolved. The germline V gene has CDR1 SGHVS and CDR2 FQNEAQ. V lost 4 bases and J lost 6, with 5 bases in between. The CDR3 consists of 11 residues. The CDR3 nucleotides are TGTGCCAGCAGCTCTACGGATACGCAGTATTTT. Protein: CASSSTDTQYF. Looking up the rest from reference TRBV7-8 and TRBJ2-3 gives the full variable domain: GAGVSQSPRYKVAKRGQDVALRCDPISGHVSLFWYQQALGQGPEFLTYFQNEAQLDKSGLPSDRFFAERPEGSVSTLKIQRTQQEDSAVYLCASSSTDTQYFGPGTRLTVL.

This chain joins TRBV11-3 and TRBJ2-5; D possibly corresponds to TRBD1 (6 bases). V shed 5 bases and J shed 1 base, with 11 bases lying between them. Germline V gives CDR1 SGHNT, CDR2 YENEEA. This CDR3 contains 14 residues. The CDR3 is CASSPRTAQETQYF. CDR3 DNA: TGTGCCAGCAGCCCCAGGACAGCCCAAGAGACCCAGTACTTC.

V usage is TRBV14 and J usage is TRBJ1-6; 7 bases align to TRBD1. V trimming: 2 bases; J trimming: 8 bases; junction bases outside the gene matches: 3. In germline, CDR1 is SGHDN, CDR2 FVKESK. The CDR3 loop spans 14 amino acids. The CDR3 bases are TGTGCCAGCAGCCAACGGACAGGTCATTCACCCCTCCACTTT. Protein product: CASSQRTGHSPLHF. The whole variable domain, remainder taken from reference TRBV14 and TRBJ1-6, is EAGVTQFPSHSVIEKGQTVTLRCDPISGHDNLYWYRRVMGKEIKFLLHFVKESKQDESGMPNNRFLAERTGGTYSTLKVQPAELEDSGVYFCASSQRTGHSPLHFGNGTRLTVT.

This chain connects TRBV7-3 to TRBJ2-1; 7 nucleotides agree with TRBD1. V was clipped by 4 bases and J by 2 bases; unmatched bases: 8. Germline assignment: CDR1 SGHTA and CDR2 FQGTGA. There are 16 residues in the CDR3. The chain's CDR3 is CASSSLGGQTYNEQFF. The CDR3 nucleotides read TGTGCCAGCAGCTCCCTAGGGGGACAGACCTACAATGAGCAGTTCTTC.

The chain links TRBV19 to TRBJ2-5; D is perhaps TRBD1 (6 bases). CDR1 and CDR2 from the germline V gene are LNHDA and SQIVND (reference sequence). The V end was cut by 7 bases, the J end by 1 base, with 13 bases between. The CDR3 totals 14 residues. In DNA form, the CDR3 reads TGTGCCAGTAACATGCAGGGGACCCAAGAGACCCAGTACTTC. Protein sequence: CASNMQGTQETQYF.

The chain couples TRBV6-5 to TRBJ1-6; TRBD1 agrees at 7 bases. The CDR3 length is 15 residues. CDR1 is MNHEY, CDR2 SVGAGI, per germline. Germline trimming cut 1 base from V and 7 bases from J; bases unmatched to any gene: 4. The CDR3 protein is CASSYFAGGNSPLHF. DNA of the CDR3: TGTGCCAGCAGTTACTTCGCAGGGGGGAATTCACCCCTCCACTTT.

This CDR3 is CASRNGPYTEAFF. Written as DNA, the CDR3 is TGTGCCAGCAGAAATGGGCCTTACACTGAAGCTTTCTTT. The chain carries TRBV6-5 and TRBJ1-1; no definite D call. CDR1 MNHEY and CDR2 SVGAGI come from the germline V gene. This CDR3 has 13 amino acids. Trimming pared 6 bases from V and 3 bases from J, leaving 11 bases between.

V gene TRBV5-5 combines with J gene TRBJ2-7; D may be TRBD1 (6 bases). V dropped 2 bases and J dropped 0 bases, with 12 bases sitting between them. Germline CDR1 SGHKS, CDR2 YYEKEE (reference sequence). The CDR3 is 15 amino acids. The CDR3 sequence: CASSLQGLSSYEQYV. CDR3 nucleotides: TGTGCCAGCAGCTTACAGGGCTTAAGCTCCTACGAGCAGTACGTC.

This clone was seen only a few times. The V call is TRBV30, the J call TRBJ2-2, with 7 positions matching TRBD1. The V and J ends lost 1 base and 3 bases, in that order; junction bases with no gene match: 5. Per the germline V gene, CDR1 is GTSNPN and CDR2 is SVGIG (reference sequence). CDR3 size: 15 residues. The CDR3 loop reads CAWSETGVDTGELFF. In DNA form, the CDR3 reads TGTGCCTGGAGTGAAACAGGGGTGGACACCGGGGAGCTGTTTTTT.